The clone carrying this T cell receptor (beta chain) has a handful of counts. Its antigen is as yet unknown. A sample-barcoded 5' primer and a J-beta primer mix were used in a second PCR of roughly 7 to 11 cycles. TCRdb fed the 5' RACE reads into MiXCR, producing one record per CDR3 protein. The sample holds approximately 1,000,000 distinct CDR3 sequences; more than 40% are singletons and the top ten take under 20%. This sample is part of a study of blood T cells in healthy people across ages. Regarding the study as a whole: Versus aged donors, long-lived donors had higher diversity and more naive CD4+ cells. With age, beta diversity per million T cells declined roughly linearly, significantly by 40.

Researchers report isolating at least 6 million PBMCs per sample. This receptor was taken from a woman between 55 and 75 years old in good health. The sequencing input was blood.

CDR3 in amino acids: CASRSLGGSYEQYF. CDR3 bases: TGTGCCAGCAGAAGCCTTGGTGGATCCTACGAGCAGTACTTC. The chain has TRBV28 and TRBJ2-7; no clear D. Trimming took 6 bases from V and 1 from J, leaving 13 bases between them. The CDR3 is 14 amino acids. The germline V gene encodes CDR1 MDHEN and CDR2 SYDVKM.